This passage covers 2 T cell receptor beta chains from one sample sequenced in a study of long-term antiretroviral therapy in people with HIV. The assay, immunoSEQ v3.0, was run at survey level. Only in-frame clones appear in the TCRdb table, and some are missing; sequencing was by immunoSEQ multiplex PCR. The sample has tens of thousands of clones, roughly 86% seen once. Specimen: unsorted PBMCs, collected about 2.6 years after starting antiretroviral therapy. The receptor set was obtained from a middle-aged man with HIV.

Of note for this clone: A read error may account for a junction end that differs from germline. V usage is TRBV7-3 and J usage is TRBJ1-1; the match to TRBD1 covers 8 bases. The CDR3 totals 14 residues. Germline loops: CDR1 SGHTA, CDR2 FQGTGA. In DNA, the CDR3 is TGTGCCAGCAGCGTAACAGGGGGAGACACTGAAGCTTTCTTT. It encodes CASSVTGGDTEAFF.

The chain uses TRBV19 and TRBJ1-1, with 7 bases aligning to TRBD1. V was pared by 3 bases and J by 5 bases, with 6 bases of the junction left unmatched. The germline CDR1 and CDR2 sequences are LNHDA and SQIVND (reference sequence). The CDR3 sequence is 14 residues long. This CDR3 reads CASSMRTGGTEAFF. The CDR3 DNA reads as TGTGCCAGTAGTATGAGGACAGGTGGGACTGAAGCTTTCTTT.